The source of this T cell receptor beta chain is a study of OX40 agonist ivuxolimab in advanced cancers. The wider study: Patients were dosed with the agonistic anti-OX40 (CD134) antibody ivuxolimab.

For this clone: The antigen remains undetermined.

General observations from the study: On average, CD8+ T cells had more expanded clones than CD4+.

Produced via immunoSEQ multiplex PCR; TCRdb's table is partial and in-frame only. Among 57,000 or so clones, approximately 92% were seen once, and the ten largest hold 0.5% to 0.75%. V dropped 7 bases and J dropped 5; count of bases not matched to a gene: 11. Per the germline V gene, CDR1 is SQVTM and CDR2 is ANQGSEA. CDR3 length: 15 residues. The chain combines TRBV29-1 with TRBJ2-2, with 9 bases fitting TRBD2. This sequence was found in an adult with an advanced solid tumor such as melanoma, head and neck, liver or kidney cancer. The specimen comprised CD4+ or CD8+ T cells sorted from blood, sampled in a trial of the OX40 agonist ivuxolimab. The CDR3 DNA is TGCAGCGCCCTGGAGGCGGGAGGGCCGACCGGGGAGCTGTTTTTT. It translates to CSALEAGGPTGELFF.